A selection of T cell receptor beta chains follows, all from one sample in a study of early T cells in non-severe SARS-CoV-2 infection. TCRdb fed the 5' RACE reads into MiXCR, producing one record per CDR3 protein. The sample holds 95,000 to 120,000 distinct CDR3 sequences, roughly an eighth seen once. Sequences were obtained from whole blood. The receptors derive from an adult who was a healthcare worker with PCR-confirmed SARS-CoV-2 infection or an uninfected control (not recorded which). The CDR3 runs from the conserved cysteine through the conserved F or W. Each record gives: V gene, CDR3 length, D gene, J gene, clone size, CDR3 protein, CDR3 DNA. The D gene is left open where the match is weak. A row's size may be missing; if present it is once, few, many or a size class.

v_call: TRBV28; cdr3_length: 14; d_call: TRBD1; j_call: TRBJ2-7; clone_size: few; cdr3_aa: CASSLVDRTYEQYF; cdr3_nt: TGTGCCAGCAGTTTGGTGGACAGGACCTACGAGCAGTACTTC
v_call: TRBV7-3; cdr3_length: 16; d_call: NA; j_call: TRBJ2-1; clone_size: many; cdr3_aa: CASSPTGQSSYNEQFF; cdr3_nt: TGTGCCAGCAGCCCTACAGGACAGAGCTCCTACAATGAGCAGTTCTTC
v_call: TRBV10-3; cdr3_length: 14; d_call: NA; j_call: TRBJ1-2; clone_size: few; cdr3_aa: CAISGVRALSGYTF; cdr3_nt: TGTGCCATCAGTGGTGTCAGGGCTCTATCTGGCTACACCTTC
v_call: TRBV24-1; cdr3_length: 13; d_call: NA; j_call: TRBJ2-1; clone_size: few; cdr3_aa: CASSGGASDEQFF; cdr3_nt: TGTGCCTCCTCTGGCGGGGCCTCGGATGAGCAGTTCTTC
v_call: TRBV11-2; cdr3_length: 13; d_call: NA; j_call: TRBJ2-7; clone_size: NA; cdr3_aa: CASTLLFPGEQYF; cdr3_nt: TGTGCCAGCACCCTCCTTTTCCCGGGGGAGCAGTACTTC
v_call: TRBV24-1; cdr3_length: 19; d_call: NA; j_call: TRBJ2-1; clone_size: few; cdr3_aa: CATSDPRPGTLPSYNEQFF; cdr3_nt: TGTGCCACCAGTGATCCCCGGCCCGGAACCTTACCTTCCTACAATGAGCAGTTCTTC
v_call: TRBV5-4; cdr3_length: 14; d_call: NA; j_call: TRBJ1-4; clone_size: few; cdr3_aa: CASSLEGGHEKLFF; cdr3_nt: TGTGCCAGCAGCTTGGAGGGGGGCCATGAAAAACTGTTTTTT
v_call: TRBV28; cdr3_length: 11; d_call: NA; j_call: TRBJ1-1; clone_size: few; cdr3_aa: CASSLKGKAFF; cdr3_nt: TGTGCCAGCAGTTTAAAAGGGAAGGCTTTCTTT
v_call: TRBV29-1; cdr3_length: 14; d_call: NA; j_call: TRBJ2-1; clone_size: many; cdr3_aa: CSVGGGFWGNEQFF; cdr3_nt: TGCAGCGTTGGAGGGGGTTTCTGGGGAAATGAGCAGTTCTTC
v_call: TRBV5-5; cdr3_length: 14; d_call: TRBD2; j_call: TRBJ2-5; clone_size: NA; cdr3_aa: CASSWGTSRETQYF; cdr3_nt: TGTGCCAGCAGCTGGGGGACTAGCCGTGAGACCCAGTACTTC
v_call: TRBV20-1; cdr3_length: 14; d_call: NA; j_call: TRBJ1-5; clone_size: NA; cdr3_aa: CSASWADSNQPQHF; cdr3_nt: TGCAGTGCTAGCTGGGCAGATAGCAATCAGCCCCAGCATTTT
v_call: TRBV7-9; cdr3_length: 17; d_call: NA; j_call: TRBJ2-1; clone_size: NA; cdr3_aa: CASSLGGGRAGYNEQFF; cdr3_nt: TGTGCCAGCAGCTTAGGGGGCGGGCGCGCTGGTTACAATGAGCAGTTCTTC
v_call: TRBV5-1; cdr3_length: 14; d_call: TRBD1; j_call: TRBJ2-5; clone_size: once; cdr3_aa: CASSQGTAQETQYF; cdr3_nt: TGCGCCAGCAGCCAAGGGACAGCACAAGAGACCCAGTACTTC
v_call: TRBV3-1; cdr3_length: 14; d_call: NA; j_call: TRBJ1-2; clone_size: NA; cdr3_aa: CASSQWGGNYGYTF; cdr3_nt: TGTGCCAGCAGCCAATGGGGCGGGAACTATGGCTACACCTTC
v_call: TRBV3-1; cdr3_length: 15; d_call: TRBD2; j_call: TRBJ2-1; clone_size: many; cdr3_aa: CASSQNERGGHEQFF; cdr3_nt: TGTGCCAGCAGCCAGAACGAGCGGGGGGGCCATGAGCAGTTCTTC
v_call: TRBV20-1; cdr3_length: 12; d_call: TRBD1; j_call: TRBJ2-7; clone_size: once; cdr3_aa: CSAMWTGNEQYF; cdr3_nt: TGCAGTGCTATGTGGACAGGCAACGAGCAGTACTTC
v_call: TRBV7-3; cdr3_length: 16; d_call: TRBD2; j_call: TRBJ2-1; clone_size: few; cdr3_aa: CASSLASGKSYNEQFF; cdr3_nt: TGTGCCAGCAGCTTGGCTAGCGGGAAATCCTACAATGAGCAGTTCTTC
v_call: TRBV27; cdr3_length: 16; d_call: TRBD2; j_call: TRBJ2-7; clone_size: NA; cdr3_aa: CASSWLLAGGMGEQYF; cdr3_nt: TGTGCCAGCAGCTGGCTTCTAGCGGGAGGGATGGGCGAGCAGTACTTC
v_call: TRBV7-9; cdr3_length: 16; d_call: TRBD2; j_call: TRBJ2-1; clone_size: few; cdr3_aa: CASSFPIAGVDDEQFF; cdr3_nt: TGTGCCAGCAGCTTCCCGATAGCGGGAGTTGACGATGAGCAGTTCTTC
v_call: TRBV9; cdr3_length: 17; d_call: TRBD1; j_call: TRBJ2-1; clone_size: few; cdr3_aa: CASSPRTGLSSYNEQFF; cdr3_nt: TGTGCCAGCAGCCCACGGACAGGCCTCAGCTCCTACAATGAGCAGTTCTTC
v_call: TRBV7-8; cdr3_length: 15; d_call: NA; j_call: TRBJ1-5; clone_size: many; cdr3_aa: CASSPREGTNQPQHF; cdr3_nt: TGTGCCAGCAGCCCTAGGGAGGGTACCAATCAGCCCCAGCATTTT
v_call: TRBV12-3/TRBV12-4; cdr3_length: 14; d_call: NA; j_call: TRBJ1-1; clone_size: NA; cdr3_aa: CASRRTDLRTEAFF; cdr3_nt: TGTGCCAGCCGAAGAACGGACCTACGAACTGAAGCTTTCTTT
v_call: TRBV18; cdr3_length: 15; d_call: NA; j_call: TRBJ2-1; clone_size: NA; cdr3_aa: CASSLSPDGYNEQFF; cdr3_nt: TGTGCCAGCTCACTTTCCCCGGACGGTTACAATGAGCAGTTCTTC
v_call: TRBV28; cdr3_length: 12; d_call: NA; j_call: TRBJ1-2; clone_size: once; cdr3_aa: CVSLRGLYGYTF; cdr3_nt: TGTGTCAGCTTACGGGGGCTCTATGGCTACACCTTC
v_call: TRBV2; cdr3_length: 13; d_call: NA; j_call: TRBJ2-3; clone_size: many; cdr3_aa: CASRDRGADTQYF; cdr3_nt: TGTGCCAGCAGGGATCGCGGAGCAGATACGCAGTATTTT
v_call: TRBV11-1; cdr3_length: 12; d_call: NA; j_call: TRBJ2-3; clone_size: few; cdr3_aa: CASSPTHDTQYF; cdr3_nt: TGTGCCAGCAGCCCCACCCACGATACGCAGTATTTT
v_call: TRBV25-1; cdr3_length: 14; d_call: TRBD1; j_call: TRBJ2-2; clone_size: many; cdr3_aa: CASSAQGVTGELFF; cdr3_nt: TGTGCCAGCAGTGCCCAGGGGGTCACCGGGGAGCTGTTTTTT
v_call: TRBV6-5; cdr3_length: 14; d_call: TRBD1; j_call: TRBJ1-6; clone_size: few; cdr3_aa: CASSLGQGNSPLHF; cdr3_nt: TGTGCCAGCAGTCTAGGACAGGGAAATTCACCCCTCCACTTT
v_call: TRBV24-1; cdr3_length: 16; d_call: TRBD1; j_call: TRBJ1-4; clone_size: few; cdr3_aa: CATSDLPGQGGEKLFF; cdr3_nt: TGTGCCACCAGTGATTTGCCGGGACAGGGGGGAGAAAAACTGTTTTTT
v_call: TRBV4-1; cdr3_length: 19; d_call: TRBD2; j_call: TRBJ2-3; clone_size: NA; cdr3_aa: CASSQGDRAERGGTDTQYF; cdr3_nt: TGCGCCAGCAGCCAAGGTGATCGCGCCGAGCGGGGGGGCACAGATACGCAGTATTTT
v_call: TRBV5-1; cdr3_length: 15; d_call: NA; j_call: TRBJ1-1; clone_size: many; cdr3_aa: CASSLAPGVGTEAFF; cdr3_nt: TGCGCCAGCAGCTTGGCCCCCGGGGTAGGCACTGAAGCTTTCTTT
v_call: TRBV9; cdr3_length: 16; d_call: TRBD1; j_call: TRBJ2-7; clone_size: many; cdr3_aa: CASSVQSGTGGREQYF; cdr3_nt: TGTGCCAGCAGCGTACAGTCAGGGACAGGGGGCAGGGAGCAGTACTTC
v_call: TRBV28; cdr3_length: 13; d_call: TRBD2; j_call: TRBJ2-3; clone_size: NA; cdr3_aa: CATRTSGTDTQYF; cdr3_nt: TGTGCCACCCGGACTAGCGGCACAGATACGCAGTATTTT
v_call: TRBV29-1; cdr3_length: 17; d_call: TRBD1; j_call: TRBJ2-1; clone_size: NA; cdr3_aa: CSVEDWAQGSSYNEQFF; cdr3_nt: TGCAGCGTTGAAGATTGGGCACAGGGGAGCTCCTACAATGAGCAGTTCTTC
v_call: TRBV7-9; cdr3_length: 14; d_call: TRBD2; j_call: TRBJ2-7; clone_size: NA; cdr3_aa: CASSPGTRVEEQYF; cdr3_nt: TGTGCCAGCAGCCCTGGGACTAGGGTGGAGGAGCAGTACTTC
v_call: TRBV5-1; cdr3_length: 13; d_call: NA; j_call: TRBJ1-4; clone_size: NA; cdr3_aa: CASSLQANEKLFF; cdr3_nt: TGCGCCAGCAGCTTGCAGGCTAATGAAAAACTGTTTTTT
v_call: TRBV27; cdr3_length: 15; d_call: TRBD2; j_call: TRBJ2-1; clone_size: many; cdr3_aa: CASSLRRGTYNEQFF; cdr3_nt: TGTGCCAGCAGTTTGAGGCGGGGGACTTACAATGAGCAGTTCTTC
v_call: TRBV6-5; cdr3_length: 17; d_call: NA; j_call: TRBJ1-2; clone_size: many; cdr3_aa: CATTRRTVEGLDYGYTF; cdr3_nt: TGTGCCACCACGAGGCGGACGGTCGAGGGCCTTGACTATGGCTACACCTTC
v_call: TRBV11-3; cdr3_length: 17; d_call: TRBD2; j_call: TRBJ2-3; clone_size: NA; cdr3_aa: CASSLRGTSGITDTQYF; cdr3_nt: TGTGCCAGCAGCTTAAGGGGGACTAGCGGGATCACAGATACGCAGTATTTT
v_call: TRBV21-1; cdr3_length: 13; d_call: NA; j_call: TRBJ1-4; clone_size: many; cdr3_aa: CAGVWLGFEKLFF; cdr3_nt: TGTGCCGGAGTATGGTTGGGGTTCGAAAAACTGTTTTTT
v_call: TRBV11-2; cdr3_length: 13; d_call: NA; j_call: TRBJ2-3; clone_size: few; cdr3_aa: CASSPRGTDTQYF; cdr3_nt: TGTGCCAGCAGTCCAAGGGGGACAGATACGCAGTATTTT
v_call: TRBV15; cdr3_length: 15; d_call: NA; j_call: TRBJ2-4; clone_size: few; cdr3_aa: CATRPGQPAKNIQYF; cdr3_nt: TGTGCCACCAGACCGGGACAACCAGCCAAAAACATTCAGTACTTC
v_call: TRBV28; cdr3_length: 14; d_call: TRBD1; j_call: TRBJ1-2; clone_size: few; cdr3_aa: CASSSRDRVYGYTF; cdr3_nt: TGTGCCAGCAGTTCCCGGGACAGGGTGTATGGCTACACCTTC
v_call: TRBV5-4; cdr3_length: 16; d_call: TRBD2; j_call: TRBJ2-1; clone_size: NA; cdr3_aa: CASSPPGDYSYNEQFF; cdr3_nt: TGTGCCAGCAGCCCCCCTGGGGACTATTCCTACAATGAGCAGTTCTTC
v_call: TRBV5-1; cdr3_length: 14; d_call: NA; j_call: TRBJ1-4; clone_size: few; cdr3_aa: CASSLGGTSEKLFF; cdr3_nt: TGCGCCAGCAGCTTGGGGGGGACCAGTGAAAAACTGTTTTTT
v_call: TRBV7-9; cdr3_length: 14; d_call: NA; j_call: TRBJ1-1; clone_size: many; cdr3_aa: CASSSTELNTEAFF; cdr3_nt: TGTGCCAGCAGCTCTACAGAATTGAACACTGAAGCTTTCTTT
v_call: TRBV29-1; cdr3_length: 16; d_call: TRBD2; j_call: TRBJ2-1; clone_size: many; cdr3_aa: CSVETLAGVSYNEQFF; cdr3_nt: TGCAGCGTTGAAACACTAGCGGGGGTTTCATACAATGAGCAGTTCTTC
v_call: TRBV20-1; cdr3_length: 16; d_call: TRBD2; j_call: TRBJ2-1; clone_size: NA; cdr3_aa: CSARRWAGVENNEQFF; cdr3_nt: TGCAGTGCAAGGAGGTGGGCGGGAGTGGAAAACAATGAGCAGTTCTTC
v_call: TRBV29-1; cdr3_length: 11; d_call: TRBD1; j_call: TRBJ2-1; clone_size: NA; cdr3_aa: CSVSRGKEQFF; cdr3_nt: TGCAGCGTTTCCAGGGGGAAAGAGCAGTTCTTC
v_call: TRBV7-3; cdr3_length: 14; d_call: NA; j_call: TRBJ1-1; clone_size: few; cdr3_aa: CASSLNGLNTEAFF; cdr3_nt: TGTGCCAGCAGCTTAAACGGCCTAAACACTGAAGCTTTCTTT
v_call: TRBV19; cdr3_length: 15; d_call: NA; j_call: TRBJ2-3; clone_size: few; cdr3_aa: CASSPGIGRTDTQYF; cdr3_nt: TGTGCCAGTAGTCCCGGGATAGGTAGAACAGATACGCAGTATTTT